Reported below is one T cell receptor beta chain. Methods used by the authors: Estimated nucleated cell counts came from reference gene primer amplification. TCRdb's table, derived via immunoSEQ multiplex PCR, lists solely in-frame clones and lacks some. That table supplies the V and J calls and clone size; D and trimming were determined from the DNA. The table shows fewer than 350,000 clones, with 86% occurring only once. The sample is drawn from a study of blood T cell repertoires in COVID-19. Looking at the study overall: Researchers got acute and convalescent COVID-19 samples from the United States, Italy and Spain. From T cells, B-cell-depleted T cells, or PBMCs came the material, which was cDNA or gDNA.

The clonotype comes from an older woman with COVID-19, enrolled during active disease. Sequenced sample: peripheral blood.

The CDR3, as DNA: TGTGCCAGCAGTCCGGTGGGGACTGGGGATAAGGGGTACAATGAGCAGTTCTTC. Translating gives CASSPVGTGDKGYNEQFF. The chain combines TRBV3-1 (or the pseudogene TRBV3-2) with TRBJ2-1; perhaps TRBD2 as D (6 bases). The CDR3 is 18 amino acids. V lost 6 bases, J lost 4 bases, and 25 bases lay in between. CDR1 is LGHDT and CDR2 is YNNKEL in the germline V gene (reference sequence).